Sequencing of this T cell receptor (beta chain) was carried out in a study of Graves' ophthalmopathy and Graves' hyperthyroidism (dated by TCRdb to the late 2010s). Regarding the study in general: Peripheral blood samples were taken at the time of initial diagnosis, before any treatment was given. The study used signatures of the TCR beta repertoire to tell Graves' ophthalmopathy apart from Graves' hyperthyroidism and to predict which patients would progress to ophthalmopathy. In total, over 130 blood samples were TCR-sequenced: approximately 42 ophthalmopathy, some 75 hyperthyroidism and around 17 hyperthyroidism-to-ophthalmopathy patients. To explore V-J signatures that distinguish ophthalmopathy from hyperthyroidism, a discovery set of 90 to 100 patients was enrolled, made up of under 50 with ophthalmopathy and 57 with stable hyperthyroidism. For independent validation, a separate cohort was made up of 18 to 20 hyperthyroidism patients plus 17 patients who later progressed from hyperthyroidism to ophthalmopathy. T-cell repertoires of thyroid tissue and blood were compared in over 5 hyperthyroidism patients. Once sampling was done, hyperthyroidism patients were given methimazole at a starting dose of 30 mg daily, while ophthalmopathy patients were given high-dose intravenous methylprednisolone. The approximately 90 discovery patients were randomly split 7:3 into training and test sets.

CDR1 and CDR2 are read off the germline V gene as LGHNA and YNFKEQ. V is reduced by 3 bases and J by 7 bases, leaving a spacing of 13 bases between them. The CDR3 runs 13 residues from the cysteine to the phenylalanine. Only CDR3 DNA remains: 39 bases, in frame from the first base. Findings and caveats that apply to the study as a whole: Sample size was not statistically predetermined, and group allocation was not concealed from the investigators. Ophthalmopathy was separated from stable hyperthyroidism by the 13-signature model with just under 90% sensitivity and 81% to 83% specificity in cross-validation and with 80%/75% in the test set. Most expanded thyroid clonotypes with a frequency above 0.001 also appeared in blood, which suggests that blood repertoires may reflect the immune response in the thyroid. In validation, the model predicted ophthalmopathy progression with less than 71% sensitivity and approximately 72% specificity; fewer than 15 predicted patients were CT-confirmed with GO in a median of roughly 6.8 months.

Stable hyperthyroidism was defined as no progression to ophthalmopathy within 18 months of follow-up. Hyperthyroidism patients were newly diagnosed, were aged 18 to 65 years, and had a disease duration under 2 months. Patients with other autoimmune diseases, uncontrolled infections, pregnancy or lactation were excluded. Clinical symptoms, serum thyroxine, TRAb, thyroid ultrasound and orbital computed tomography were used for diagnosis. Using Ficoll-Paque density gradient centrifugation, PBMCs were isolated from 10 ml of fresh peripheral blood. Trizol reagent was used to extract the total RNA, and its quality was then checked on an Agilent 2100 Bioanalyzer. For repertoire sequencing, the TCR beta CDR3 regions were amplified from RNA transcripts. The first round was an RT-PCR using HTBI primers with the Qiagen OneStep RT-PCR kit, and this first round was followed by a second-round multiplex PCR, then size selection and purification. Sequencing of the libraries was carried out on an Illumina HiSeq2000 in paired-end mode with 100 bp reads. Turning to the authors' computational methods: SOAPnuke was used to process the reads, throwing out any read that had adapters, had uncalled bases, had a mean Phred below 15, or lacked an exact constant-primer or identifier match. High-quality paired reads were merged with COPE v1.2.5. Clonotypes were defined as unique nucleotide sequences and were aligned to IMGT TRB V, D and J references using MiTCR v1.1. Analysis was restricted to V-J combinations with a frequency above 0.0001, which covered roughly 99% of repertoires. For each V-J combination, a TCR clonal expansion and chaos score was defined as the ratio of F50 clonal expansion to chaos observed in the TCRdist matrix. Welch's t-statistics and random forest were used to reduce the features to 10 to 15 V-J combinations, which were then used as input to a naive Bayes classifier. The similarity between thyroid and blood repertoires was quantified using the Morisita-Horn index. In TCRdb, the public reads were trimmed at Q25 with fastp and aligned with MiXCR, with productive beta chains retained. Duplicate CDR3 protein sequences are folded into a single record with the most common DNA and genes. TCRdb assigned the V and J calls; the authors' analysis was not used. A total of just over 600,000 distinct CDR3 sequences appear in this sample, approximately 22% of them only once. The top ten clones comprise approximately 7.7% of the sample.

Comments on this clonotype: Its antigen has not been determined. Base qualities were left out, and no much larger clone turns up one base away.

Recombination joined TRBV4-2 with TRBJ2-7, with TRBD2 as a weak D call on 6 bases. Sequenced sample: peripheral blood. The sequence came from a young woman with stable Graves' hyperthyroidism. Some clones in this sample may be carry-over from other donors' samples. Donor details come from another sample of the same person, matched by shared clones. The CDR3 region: CASSQRDGGEQYF. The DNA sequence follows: TGTGCCAGCAGCCAGCGGGACGGTGGGGAGCAGTACTTC.